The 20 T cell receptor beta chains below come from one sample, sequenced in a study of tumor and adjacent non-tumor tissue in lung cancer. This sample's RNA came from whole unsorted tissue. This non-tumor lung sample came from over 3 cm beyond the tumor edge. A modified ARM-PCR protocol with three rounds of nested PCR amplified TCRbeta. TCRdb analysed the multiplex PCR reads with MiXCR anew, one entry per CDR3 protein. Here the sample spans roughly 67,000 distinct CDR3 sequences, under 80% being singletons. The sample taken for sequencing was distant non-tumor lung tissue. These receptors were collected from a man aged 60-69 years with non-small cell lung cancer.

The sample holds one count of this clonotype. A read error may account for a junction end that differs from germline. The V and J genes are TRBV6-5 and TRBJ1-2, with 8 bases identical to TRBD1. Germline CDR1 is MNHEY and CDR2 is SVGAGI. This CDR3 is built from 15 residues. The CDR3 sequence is CASSPQGGNDYGYTF. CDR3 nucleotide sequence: TGTGCTAGCAGTCCACAGGGGGGGAATGACTATGGCTACACCTTC.

The CDR3 DNA is TGCGCCAGCAGTCATGGCTACGAGCAGTACTTC. It specifies CASSHGYEQYF. The rearrangement joins TRBV4-1 to TRBJ2-7; D unresolved. Trimming took 6 bases from V and 3 from J, leaving 6 bases between them. CDR1 and CDR2 from the germline V gene are MGHRA and YSYEKL. This CDR3 has 11 amino acids.

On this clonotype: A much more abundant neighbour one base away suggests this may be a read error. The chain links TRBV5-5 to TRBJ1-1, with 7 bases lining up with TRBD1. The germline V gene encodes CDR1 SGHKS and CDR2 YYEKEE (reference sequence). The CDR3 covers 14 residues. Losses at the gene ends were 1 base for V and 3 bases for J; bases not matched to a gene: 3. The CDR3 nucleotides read TGTGCCAGCAGCTTGATTGACAGGGACACTGAAGCTTTCTTT. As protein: CASSLIDRDTEAFF.

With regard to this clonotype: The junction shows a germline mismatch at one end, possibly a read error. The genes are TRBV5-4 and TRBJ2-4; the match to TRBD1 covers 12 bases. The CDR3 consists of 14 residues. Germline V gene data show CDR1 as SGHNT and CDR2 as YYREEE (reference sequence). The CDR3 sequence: CATSLAGTGGIHYF. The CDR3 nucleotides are TGTGCCACCAGCTTGGCCGGGACAGGGGGCATTCACTACTTC.

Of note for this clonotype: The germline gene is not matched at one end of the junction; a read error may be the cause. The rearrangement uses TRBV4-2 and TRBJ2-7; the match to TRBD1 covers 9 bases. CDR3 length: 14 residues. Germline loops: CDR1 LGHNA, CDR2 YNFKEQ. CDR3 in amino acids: CASSSTGGRDKQHF. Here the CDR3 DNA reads TGTGCCAGCAGCTCGACAGGGGGTAGGGACAAGCAGCACTTC.

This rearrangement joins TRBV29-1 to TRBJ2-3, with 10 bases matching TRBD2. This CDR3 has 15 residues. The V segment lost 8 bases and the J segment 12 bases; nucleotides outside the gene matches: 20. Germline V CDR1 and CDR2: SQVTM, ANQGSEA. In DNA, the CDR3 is TGCAGCATTGTCCCACTAGCGGGGAGGACAGATGCACAGTATTTT. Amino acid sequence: CSIVPLAGRTDAQYF.

The CDR3, as DNA: TGTGCCAGCAGCTTAGACCTGAGAGACCCTGAGCCTTTCTTT. Translated: CASSLDLRDPEPFF. This sequence joins TRBV11-2 and TRBJ1-1; D unresolved. Trimming took off 0 bases at V and 12 bases at J, with 17 bases between the two ends. The V gene's germline CDR1 is SGHAT and CDR2 FQNNGV. CDR3 length: 14 amino acids.

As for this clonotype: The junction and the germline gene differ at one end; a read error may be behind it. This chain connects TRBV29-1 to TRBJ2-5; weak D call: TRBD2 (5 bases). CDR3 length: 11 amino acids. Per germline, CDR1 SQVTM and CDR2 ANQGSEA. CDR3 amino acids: CSADSGRTHYF. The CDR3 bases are TGCAGCGCTGACTCGGGAAGGACCCATTACTTC. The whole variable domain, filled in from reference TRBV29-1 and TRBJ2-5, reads SAVISQKPSRDICQRGTSLTIQCQVDSQVTMMFWYRQQPGQSLTLIATANQGSEATYESGFVIDKFPISRPNLTFSTLTVSNMSPEDSSIYLCSADSGRTHYFGPGTRLLVL.

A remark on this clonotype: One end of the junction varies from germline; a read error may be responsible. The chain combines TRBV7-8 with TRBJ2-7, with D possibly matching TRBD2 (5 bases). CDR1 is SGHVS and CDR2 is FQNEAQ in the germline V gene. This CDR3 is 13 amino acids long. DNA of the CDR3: TGTGTCAGCAGTATCGTACTAGTCTACGAGCAGTACTTC. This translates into CVSSIVLVYEQYF.

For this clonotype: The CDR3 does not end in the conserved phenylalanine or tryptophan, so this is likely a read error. CDR3 nucleotide sequence: TGTGCCAGCAGTCGGAGGAGATGGAAGCAGTACATC. It encodes CASSRRRWKQYI. This chain uses TRBV5-6 with TRBJ2-7, with a possible D match to TRBD2 (5 bases). This CDR3 comprises 12 residues. Germline V gene lookup returns CDR1 SGHDT and CDR2 YYEEEE. V dropped 5 bases and J dropped 8 bases, with 14 bases sitting between them.

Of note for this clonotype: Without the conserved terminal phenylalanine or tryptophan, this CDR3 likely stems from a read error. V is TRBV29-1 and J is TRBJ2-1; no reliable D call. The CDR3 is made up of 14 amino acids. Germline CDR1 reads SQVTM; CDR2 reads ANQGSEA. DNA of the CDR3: TGCGGCGTTGAAGATCCAGGAATCTACGATGAGCAGTTCTCC. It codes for CGVEDPGIYDEQFS.

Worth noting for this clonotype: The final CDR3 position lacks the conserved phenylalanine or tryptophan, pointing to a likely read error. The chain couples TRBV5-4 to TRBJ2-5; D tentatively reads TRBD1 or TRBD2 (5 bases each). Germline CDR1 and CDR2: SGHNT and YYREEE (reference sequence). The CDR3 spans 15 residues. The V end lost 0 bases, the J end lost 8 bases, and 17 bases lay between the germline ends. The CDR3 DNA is TGTGCCAGCAGCTTGGACAAGGGGAGAGTAGAAACCCAGTACCTC. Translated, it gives CASSLDKGRVETQYL.

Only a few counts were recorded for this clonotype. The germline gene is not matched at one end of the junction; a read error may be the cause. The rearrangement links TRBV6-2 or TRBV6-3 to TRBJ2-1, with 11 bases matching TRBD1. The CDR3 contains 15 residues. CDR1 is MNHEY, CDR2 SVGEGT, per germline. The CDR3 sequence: CASGAAGQGVDEHFF. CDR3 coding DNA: TGTGCCAGCGGGGCTGCGGGACAGGGGGTCGATGAGCACTTCTTC.

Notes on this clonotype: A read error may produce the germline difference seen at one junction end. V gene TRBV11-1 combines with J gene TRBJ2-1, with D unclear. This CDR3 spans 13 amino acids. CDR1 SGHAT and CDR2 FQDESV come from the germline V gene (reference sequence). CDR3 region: CASSQGCGNEQFF. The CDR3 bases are TGTGCCAGCAGCCAAGGTTGCGGCAATGAGCAGTTCTTT.

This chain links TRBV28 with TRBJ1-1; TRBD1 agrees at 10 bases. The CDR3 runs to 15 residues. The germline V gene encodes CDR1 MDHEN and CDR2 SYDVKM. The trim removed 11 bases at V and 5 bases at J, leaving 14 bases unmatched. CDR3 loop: CAGSLPGQGKTEAFF. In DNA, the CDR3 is TGTGCCGGTAGTTTGCCGGGACAGGGGAAGACTGAAGCTTTCTTT. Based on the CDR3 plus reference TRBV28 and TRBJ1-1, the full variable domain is DVKVTQSSRYLVKRTGEKVFLECVQDMDHENMFWYRQDPGLGLRLIYFSYDVKMKEKGDIPEGYSVSREKKERFSLILESASTNQTSMYLCAGSLPGQGKTEAFFGQGTRLTVV.

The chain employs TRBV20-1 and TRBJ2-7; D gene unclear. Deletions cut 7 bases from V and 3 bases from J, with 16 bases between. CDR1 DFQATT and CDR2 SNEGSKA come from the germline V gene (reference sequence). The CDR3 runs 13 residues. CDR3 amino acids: CSVSHQENYEQYF. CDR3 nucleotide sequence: TGCAGTGTTAGTCATCAGGAGAACTACGAGCAGTACTTC.

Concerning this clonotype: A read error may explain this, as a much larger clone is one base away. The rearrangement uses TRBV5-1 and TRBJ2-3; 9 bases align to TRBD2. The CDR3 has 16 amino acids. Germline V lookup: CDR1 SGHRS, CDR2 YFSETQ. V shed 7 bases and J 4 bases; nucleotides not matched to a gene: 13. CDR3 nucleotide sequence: TGCGCCAGCGGAGGGATTAGCGGGAGTAGGCCAGATACGCAGTATTTT. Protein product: CASGGISGSRPDTQYF.

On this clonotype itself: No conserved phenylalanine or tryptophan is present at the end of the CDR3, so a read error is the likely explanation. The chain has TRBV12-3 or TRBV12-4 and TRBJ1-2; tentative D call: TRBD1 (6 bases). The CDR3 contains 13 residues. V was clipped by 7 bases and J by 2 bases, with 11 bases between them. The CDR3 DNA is TGTGCCAGCATTTTCACAGGGAACTATGGCTACACCCTC. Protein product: CASIFTGNYGYTL.

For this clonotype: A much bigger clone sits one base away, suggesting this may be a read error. Here the CDR3 DNA reads TGTGCCTGGAGTGGGGGACAGTATAATTCACTCCTCCACTTT. Its translation: CAWSGGQYNSLLHF. The gene calls are TRBV30 and TRBJ1-6; 7 bases are shared with TRBD1. This CDR3 comprises 14 residues. The germline gives CDR1 GTSNPN, CDR2 SVGIG (reference sequence).

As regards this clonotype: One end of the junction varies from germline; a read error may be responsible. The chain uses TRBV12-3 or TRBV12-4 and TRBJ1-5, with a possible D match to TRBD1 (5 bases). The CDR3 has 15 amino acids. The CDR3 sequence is CVSMGVSGTDQPQHF. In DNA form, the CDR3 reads TGTGTCAGCATGGGGGTCTCAGGGACCGATCAGCCCCAGCATTTT.